The present T cell receptor (beta chain) was sequenced within a study of CD8 T cells in ankylosing spondylitis. Study observations and caveats: Existing reports had already noted some motif variants in reactive arthritis synovial fluid and blood. Clones linked with disease were CD8+ and fairly uncommon in the peripheral blood. Significant enrichment of disease-linked clones was reportedly seen in matched ankylosing spondylitis synovial fluid.

CDR1 is SGDLS and CDR2 is YYNGEE in the germline V gene. Trimming at V came to 2 bases and at J to 4 bases, leaving 4 bases not matched to a gene. CDR3 length: 15 residues. This clonotype was seen many times. Its antigen is currently unknown. Library preparation for TCR beta used quantitative 5'-RACE with molecular barcodes. Each CDR3 protein gets one entry after TCRdb re-called the 5' RACE reads with MiXCR. This table has around 88,000 distinct CDR3 sequences, 7.5% to 9% appearing once. The sequencing input was blood, either unsorted or a sorted T cell fraction (not recorded which). This sequence originates from a male donor with ankylosing spondylitis or in good health (not recorded which). V is TRBV9 and J is TRBJ1-5, with 9 nucleotides matching TRBD1. The CDR3 DNA reads TGTGCCAGCAGCGTGGGACAGGGAGTTAATCAGCCCCAGCATTTT. It codes for CASSVGQGVNQPQHF. Filled out from reference TRBV9 and TRBJ1-5, the complete variable domain reads DSGVTQTPKHLITATGQRVTLRCSPRSGDLSVYWYQQSLDQGLQFLIQYYNGEERAKGNILERFSAQQFPDLHSELNLSSLELGDSALYFCASSVGQGVNQPQHFGDGTRLSIL.